This T cell receptor beta chain was found in a study of T cells after yellow fever vaccination. Study overall: Where fractions had low cell numbers, libraries were prepared from them with the SMART-Seq v4 Ultra Low Input RNA kit.

Overall study findings and caveats: Subsequent booster samples again held most clones from primary vaccination (roughly 95% CD4, roughly 88% CD8).

As to this clonotype: Its target is unknown.

Template switching with 5'RACE generated the TCR cDNA and added a universal primer site and UMIs. MiXCR was run by TCRdb on the 5' RACE reads, yielding one entry per CDR3 protein. The profile covers a few hundred thousand distinct CDR3 sequences, with roughly 5% appearing a single time and more than 3% taken by the ten largest. V lost 4 bases, J lost 9 bases, and 8 bases stayed unmatched. The CDR3 consists of 15 residues. CDR1 is KGHDR, CDR2 SFDVKD, per germline. Sequencing was performed on CD4+ T cells sorted from PBMCs, taken on the day of the yellow fever booster vaccination. The source is a man younger than 35 who received the YFV17D yellow fever vaccine. This chain uses TRBV24-1 with TRBJ2-1; the match to TRBD2 covers 10 bases. This CDR3 reads CATSDSRTSGSEQFF. In DNA, the CDR3 is TGTGCCACCAGTGACTCCCGGACTAGCGGTAGTGAGCAGTTCTTC.